This note documents a single TCR beta chain sequence. These data originate in a study of blood T cell repertoires in COVID-19. Study information: Nucleic acid was either cDNA or gDNA, and it came from T cells, B-cell-depleted T cells, or PBMCs.

The repertoire was sequenced with immunoSEQ multiplex PCR; TCRdb's copy has only in-frame clones and lacks some. The sample carries approximately 210,000 clones, about 90% recorded once. This study enrolled people aged 18 to 89 from roughly 22 US geographic areas. Self-reported history from a screening survey and questionnaire set each donor's cohort. Cohort 3 recovered donors had two negative PCRs, clearance, or symptom resolution. The sequencing input was PBMCs or T cells enriched from blood (not recorded which). The sequence was obtained from a woman between 18 and 29 years old who had recovered from COVID-19.

This CDR3 reads CASSSLPGQYDQPQHF. The CDR3 nucleotides are TGTGCCAGCAGTTCTCTACCGGGACAGTACGATCAGCCCCAGCATTTT. The chain couples TRBV27 to TRBJ1-5; 7 nucleotides match TRBD1. This CDR3 contains 16 residues. The germline gives CDR1 MNHEY, CDR2 SMNVEV (reference sequence). J lost 5 bases, V lost 4 bases, and 11 bases had no gene match.